The text below deals with one T cell receptor beta chain. Antigen: not known. This entry is derived from a study of cytomegalovirus exposure and HLA in healthy donors. Study results and limitations: It was in a later analysis that TCR association rates were seen to vary by HLA locus, highest for DRB1 and lowest for HLA-C.

The PCR employed 60 Vbeta primers together with 13 Jbeta primers. The method was immunoSEQ multiplex PCR; TCRdb's version includes in-frame clones alone and lacks a portion of them. The sample carries 150,000 or so clones, approximately 77% recorded once. This receptor was obtained from a male donor in good health and CMV-seronegative. Specimen: PBMCs.

The chain's CDR3 is CASSLSGGDLPYEQYF. CDR3 DNA sequence: TGTGCCAGCAGTTTATCAGGGGGGGATCTTCCCTACGAGCAGTACTTC. The chain is built from TRBV27 and TRBJ2-7; maybe TRBD2 (7 bases). Trimming removed 0 bases at V and 2 bases at J, with 14 bases between. The germline V gene encodes CDR1 MNHEY and CDR2 SMNVEV (reference sequence). CDR3 length equals 16 residues.